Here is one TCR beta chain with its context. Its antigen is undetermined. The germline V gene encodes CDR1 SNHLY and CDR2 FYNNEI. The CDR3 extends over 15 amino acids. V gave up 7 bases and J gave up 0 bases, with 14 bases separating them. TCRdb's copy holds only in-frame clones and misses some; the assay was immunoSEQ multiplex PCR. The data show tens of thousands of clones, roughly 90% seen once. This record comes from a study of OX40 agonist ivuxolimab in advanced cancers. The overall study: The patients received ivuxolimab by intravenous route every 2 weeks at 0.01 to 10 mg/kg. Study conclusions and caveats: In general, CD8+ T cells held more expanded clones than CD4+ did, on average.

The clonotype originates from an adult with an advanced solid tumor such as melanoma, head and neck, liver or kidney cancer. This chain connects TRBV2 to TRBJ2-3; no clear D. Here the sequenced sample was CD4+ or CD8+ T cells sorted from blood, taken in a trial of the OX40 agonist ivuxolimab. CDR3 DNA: TGTGCCAGCATGCGTTTTAGCAGAAGCACAGATACGCAGTATTTT. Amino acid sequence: CASMRFSRSTDTQYF.